The TCR beta chain under discussion was sequenced for a study of OX40 agonist ivuxolimab in advanced cancers. About the study as a whole: Ivuxolimab was an agonistic, fully human IgG2 monoclonal antibody directed against OX40 (CD134), a costimulatory receptor. Intravenous ivuxolimab was administered to patients every 2 weeks at six dose levels: 0.01, 0.1, 0.3, 1.5, 3 and 10 mg/kg. Of the approximately 54 patients in dose escalation, about 20 had hepatocellular carcinoma, about 15 had melanoma, 9 had renal cell carcinoma and 9 had head and neck cancer. The dose-escalation cohort was around 84% male with a mean age of roughly 60 years, ranging from roughly 23 to 90. Prior anti-PD-1, anti-PD-L1 or anti-CTLA-4 therapy was permitted, and approximately 39% of dose-escalation patients had received checkpoint inhibitors. Partial responses were achieved by three dose-escalation patients, of whom one had hepatocellular carcinoma and two had cutaneous melanoma. The point of sequencing TCRbeta in the periphery was to test whether ivuxolimab changed TCR sequence diversity and drove clonal T-cell expansion. The paper covers the monotherapy dose-escalation part of the phase I ivuxolimab trial, which included N ≈ 50 patients. Overall study outcomes, separate from this receptor: Low levels of normalized T-cell clonal expansion were also shown by some nonresponding patients. In the 0.1-3.0 mg/kg groups, partial responders had among the lowest normalized peripheral clonal expansion, particularly in CD8+ T cells. At doses of 0.1 to 3.0 mg/kg, clonal expansion of both CD4+ and CD8+ T cells in blood was seen between baseline and week 6. After ivuxolimab, CD8+ T cells had more expanded clones than CD4+ T cells on average. The antigen specificity of the peripheral T cells that underwent clonal expansion was not determined.

Patients with a history of autoimmune disease or receiving systemic immunosuppression were excluded from the trial. Peripheral blood for TCR sequencing was collected from all dose cohorts at baseline, on cycle 4 day 1, and on cycle 7 day 1. Samples came from an open-label, multicenter, first-in-human phase I dose-escalation trial of ivuxolimab. Adults with locally advanced or metastatic head and neck squamous cell, hepatocellular, melanoma or renal cell carcinoma were enrolled in the trial. Before TCR sequencing, CD4+ T cells and CD8+ T cells were sorted from peripheral blood as separate populations. Trimming accounts for 7 bases at V and 8 bases at J, while the number of junction bases matched to no gene is 7. From cysteine to phenylalanine, the CDR3 is 12 amino acids long. The DNA shown is the 36-base CDR3, in frame from base 1. The germline V gene (reference sequence) gives CDR1 as LNHDA and CDR2 as SQIVND.

As for this clone: The target of this receptor is not known. The input lacks base qualities; no much larger clone sits a single base away.

For sequencing of the TCRbeta CDR3 region, genomic DNA was extracted from the sorted cells. The immunoSEQ Assay was used to sequence the TCRbeta CDR3 regions. TCRdb took this table from immuneACCESS and kept in-frame rearrangements with V and J called. Such tables lack part of the clones; where checked against another copy, unresolved V genes explain under half of the gap, and the rest is unexplained. The sample contains 50,000 to 70,000 clones, under 90% of them found a single time. The top ten clonotypes cover approximately 2% of the sample. Sequencing was performed on CD4+ or CD8+ T cells sorted from blood, taken in a trial of the OX40 agonist ivuxolimab. The chain is encoded by TRBV19 joined to TRBJ1-2, and TRBD1 matches 7 of the central bases. The clonotype comes from an adult with an advanced solid tumor such as melanoma, head and neck, liver or kidney cancer. The sequence in DNA is TGTGCCAGTACAGACAGGGTGAAAGGCTACACCTTC. Its protein is CASTDRVKGYTF.